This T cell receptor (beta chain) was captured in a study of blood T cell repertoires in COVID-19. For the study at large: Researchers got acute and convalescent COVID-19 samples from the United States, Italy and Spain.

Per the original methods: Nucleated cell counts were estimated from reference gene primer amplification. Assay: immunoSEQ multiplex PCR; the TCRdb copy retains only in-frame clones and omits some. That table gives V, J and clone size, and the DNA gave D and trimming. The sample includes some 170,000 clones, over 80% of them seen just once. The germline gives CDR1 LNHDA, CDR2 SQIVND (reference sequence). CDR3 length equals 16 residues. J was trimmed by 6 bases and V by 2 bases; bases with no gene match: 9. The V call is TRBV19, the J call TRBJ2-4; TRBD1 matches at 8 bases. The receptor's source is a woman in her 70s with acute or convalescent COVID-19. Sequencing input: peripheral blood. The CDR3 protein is CASSIFGRGQPNIQYF. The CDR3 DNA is TGTGCCAGTAGTATATTCGGCAGGGGGCAGCCAAACATTCAGTACTTC.